The present TCR beta chain was sequenced within a study of blood T cell repertoires in COVID-19. On the study more broadly: Collection of acute and convalescent COVID-19 samples took place in the United States, Italy and Spain. From T cells, B-cell-depleted T cells, or PBMCs came the material, which was cDNA or gDNA.

V lost 0 bases, J lost 2 bases, and 3 bases stayed unmatched. This CDR3 spans 15 amino acids. The germline V gene has CDR1 MNHEY and CDR2 SVGEGT. Original analysis: Amplified reference gene primers provided the basis for estimating nucleated cell counts. Profiled with immunoSEQ multiplex PCR; TCRdb holds only in-frame clones, not every one. Clonal size and the V and J genes are those of that table, whereas D and trimming came from the DNA. The sample contains approximately 300,000 clones, roughly 87% of which appear only once. This chain joins TRBV6-2 or TRBV6-3 and TRBJ1-2; 7 bases align to TRBD1. The TCR sequence derives from a woman in her fifties or sixties who had recovered from COVID-19. Sequenced: peripheral blood. CDR3 region: CASSYSTGTNYGYTF. Here the CDR3 DNA reads TGTGCCAGCAGTTACTCGACAGGGACAAACTATGGCTACACCTTC.